One T cell receptor beta chain is described in this entry. This specimen belongs to a study of blood T cells in healthy people across ages. A J-beta primer mix and a sample-barcoded 5' primer were used in a second PCR of roughly 6 to 11 cycles. TCRdb reanalysed the 5' RACE reads using MiXCR and keeps one entry per CDR3 protein. The table lists roughly 1 million distinct CDR3 sequences, roughly a quarter of them singletons, with approximately 0.75% in the top ten. The same data also went into a second study, on T cells of mothers and their children.

This TCR was sampled from a girl aged 2 to 10 in good health. The sample comprised blood.

CDR3 residues: CAIRSSGSGYTQYF. The DNA for the CDR3 is TGTGCCATCAGGTCTAGCGGGAGTGGGTATACGCAGTATTTT. The chain couples TRBV10-3 to TRBJ2-3, with TRBD2 matching over 10 bases. V lost 6 bases, J lost 7 bases, and 7 bases stayed unmatched. CDR1 and CDR2 (germline): ENHRY, SYGVKD. This CDR3 is 14 amino acids long.